Below are 21 T cell receptor beta chains sequenced from a single sample in a study of shared clonotypes between healthy human individuals (TCRdb year 2020). Library method: the immunoSEQ multiplex PCR assay. As stored in TCRdb, this immuneACCESS dataset retains in-frame rearrangements with V and J assigned. A fraction of the clones does not appear; measured against another copy, unresolved V genes explain less than half of the discrepancy, and the remainder lacks a known reason. In all, the sample holds some 1.5 million clones, and about 96% of those were seen once. Together, the top ten hold over 1% of the sample. Sequencing used naive CD4+ T cells sorted from blood. The cell subset or site label for this specimen denotes: CD45RA+ positively selected. These receptor sequences come from a man aged 30 to 45 in good health.

A few counts support this clone. This specimen includes other DNA sequences encoding the same CDR3. The chain employs TRBV18 and TRBJ2-5; no reliable D call. The CDR3 extends over 12 amino acids. In germline, CDR1 is KGHSH, CDR2 LQKENI. Deletions cut 2 bases from V and 5 bases from J, with 6 bases between. The CDR3 bases are TGTGCCAGCTCACCAAAGGGTGAGACCCAGTACTTC. As protein: CASSPKGETQYF. Full variable domain (remainder filled in from reference TRBV18 and TRBJ2-5): NAGVMQNPRHLVRRRGQEARLRCSPMKGHSHVYWYRQLPEEGLKFMVYLQKENIIDESGMPKERFSAEFPKEGPSILRIQQVVRGDSAAYFCASSPKGETQYFGPGTRLLVL.

On this clone itself: Different DNA sequences within this sample yield the same CDR3. This rearrangement joins TRBV5-4 to TRBJ2-1; 14 nucleotides agree with TRBD2. The CDR3 has 15 amino acids. Germline assignment: CDR1 SGHNT and CDR2 YYREEE (reference sequence). With V trimmed by 4 bases and J by 6 bases, 3 bases remained unmatched. This CDR3 reads CASSSGTSGGNEQFF. In nucleotides, the CDR3 is TGTGCCAGCAGCAGTGGGACTAGCGGGGGCAATGAGCAGTTCTTC. Variable domain in full (rest from reference TRBV5-4 and TRBJ2-1): ETGVTQSPTHLIKTRGQQVTLRCSSQSGHNTVSWYQQALGQGPQFIFQYYREEENGRGNFPPRFSGLQFPNYSSELNVNALELDDSALYLCASSSGTSGGNEQFFGPGTRLTVL.

The chain joins TRBV7-9 to TRBJ1-1; the D is unclear. The V and J ends lost 7 bases and 2 bases respectively, with 17 bases between them. Per the germline V gene, CDR1 is SEHNR and CDR2 is FQNEAQ (reference sequence). There are 15 residues in the CDR3. CDR3 nucleotide sequence: TGTGCCAGCACTAGACGGGCAGGTAGCAACACTGAAGCTTTCTTT. It encodes CASTRRAGSNTEAFF.

The chain combines TRBV2 with TRBJ1-2, with a weak D call TRBD1 (5 bases). V shed 5 bases and J shed 6 bases, with 16 bases lying between them. The CDR3 is made up of 14 amino acids. The germline gives CDR1 SNHLY, CDR2 FYNNEI. The CDR3 loop is CASSPTSGLDGYTF. The CDR3 DNA sequence: TGTGCCAGCAGTCCCACTTCAGGGTTGGATGGCTACACCTTC.

The chain couples TRBV27 to TRBJ2-1; tentative D call: TRBD2 (6 bases). CDR1 and CDR2 from the germline V gene are MNHEY and SMNVEV (reference sequence). This CDR3 has 17 residues. The V gene lost 4 bases and the J gene lost 0 bases, with 16 bases spanning the gap. The DNA for the CDR3 is TGTGCCAGCAGTTCCTCAGCGCGGGGAGGCTCCTACAATGAGCAGTTCTTC. Translating gives CASSSSARGGSYNEQFF.

The rearrangement joins TRBV6-6 to TRBJ2-1; D is ambiguous. Germline loops: CDR1 MNHNY, CDR2 SVGAGI (reference sequence). The length of the CDR3 is 13 residues. V was pared by 7 bases and J by 5 bases, with 12 bases between. The CDR3 reads CASTARANNEQFF. DNA of the CDR3: TGTGCCAGCACGGCGCGTGCGAACAATGAGCAGTTCTTC.

V and J are TRBV5-4 and TRBJ2-3; 10 bases fit TRBD2. CDR1 is SGHNT, CDR2 YYREEE, per germline (reference sequence). With V trimmed by 2 bases and J by 4 bases, 4 bases remained unmatched. The CDR3 spans 15 residues. The DNA for the CDR3 is TGTGCCAGCAGCTTAGCGGGAGGGGGGGCAGATACGCAGTATTTT. It translates to CASSLAGGGADTQYF.

The rearrangement links TRBV6-1 to TRBJ1-4, with no clear D. Looked up from germline, CDR1 is MNHNS and CDR2 is SASEGT. The CDR3 spans 14 residues. Trimming took off 6 bases at V and 0 bases at J, with 8 bases between the two ends. CDR3 sequence (DNA): TGTGCCAGCAGGATGGGAGCAACTAATGAAAAACTGTTTTTT. Translation: CASRMGATNEKLFF.

V and J are TRBV5-4 and TRBJ2-5, with TRBD2 identical over 9 bases. The V and J ends lost 4 bases and 7 bases, in that order; junction bases with no gene match: 11. Per germline, CDR1 SGHNT and CDR2 YYREEE (reference sequence). The CDR3 covers 15 residues. The CDR3 protein is CASSGRAGGTGTQYF. The CDR3 region has the DNA TGTGCCAGCAGCGGCAGGGCGGGAGGGACGGGGACCCAGTACTTC.

The chain has TRBV14 and TRBJ2-6, with 7 nucleotides matching TRBD2. This CDR3 has 18 amino acids. Germline V CDR1 and CDR2: SGHDN, FVKESK. The V and J ends lost 2 bases and 0 bases, in that order; junction bases with no gene match: 7. The CDR3 coding sequence is TGTGCCAGCAGCCAACGACTAGCCGCCTTCTCTGGGGCCAACGTCCTGACTTTC. Amino acid sequence: CASSQRLAAFSGANVLTF.

The chain has TRBV7-2 and TRBJ1-1; TRBD1 matches at 8 bases. V shed 5 bases, J shed 0 bases, and the junction held 8 bases outside the gene matches. Germline CDR1 and CDR2: SGHTA and FQGNSA. This CDR3 spans 16 amino acids. This chain's CDR3 is CASSSRGLGLNTEAFF. The CDR3 nucleotides are TGTGCCAGCAGCAGCAGGGGGCTCGGCTTGAACACTGAAGCTTTCTTT.

This clone was seen only once. This CDR3 is CASSTGFDGTNTQYF. CDR3 bases: TGTGCCAGCAGTACTGGATTCGACGGGACAAATACGCAGTATTTT. V gene TRBV28 combines with J gene TRBJ2-3, with a tentative D call TRBD1 (6 bases). This CDR3 region has 15 residues. The V end lost 5 bases, the J end lost 7 bases, and 19 bases lay between the germline ends. CDR1 and CDR2 (germline): MDHEN, SYDVKM.

V usage is TRBV5-4 and J usage is TRBJ1-2; D might be TRBD1 (6 bases). Trimming took 7 bases from V and 7 from J, leaving 20 bases between them. Germline CDR1 and CDR2: SGHNT and YYREEE (reference sequence). The CDR3 has 14 amino acids. CDR3 in amino acids: CASSRGRELAGYTF. In DNA form, the CDR3 reads TGTGCCAGCTCAAGGGGGAGGGAACTAGCTGGCTACACCTTC.

The chain uses TRBV6-1 and TRBJ2-5, with TRBD1 matching over 7 bases. CDR3 length equals 13 residues. The J segment lost 1 base and the V segment lost 6 bases, leaving 2 bases of the junction unmatched. Germline V gene lookup returns CDR1 MNHNS and CDR2 SASEGT. DNA of the CDR3: TGTGCCAGCAGACGGGACAGCCAAGAGACCCAGTACTTC. It yields the protein CASRRDSQETQYF.

The gene calls are TRBV5-4 and TRBJ2-7, with D possibly matching TRBD2 (5 bases). This CDR3 region has 14 residues. Per germline, CDR1 SGHNT and CDR2 YYREEE (reference sequence). Trimming left V 4 bases short and J 1 base short, with 12 bases between. DNA for the CDR3: TGTGCCAGCAGCCTTGTCTCGGGGTCCTACGAGCAGTACTTC. Its protein product is CASSLVSGSYEQYF.

The chain employs TRBV5-1 and TRBJ2-1; the D gene is possibly TRBD1 (6 bases). Germline CDR1 reads SGHRS; CDR2 reads YFSETQ. The CDR3 is made up of 17 amino acids. V was pared by 1 base and J by 0 bases, with 14 bases between. CDR3 sequence: CASSLSFGQTSYNEQFF. The CDR3 nucleotides read TGCGCCAGCAGCTTGTCGTTTGGACAGACCTCCTACAATGAGCAGTTCTTC. Supplemented by reference TRBV5-1 and TRBJ2-1, the full variable domain reads KAGVTQTPRYLIKTRGQQVTLSCSPISGHRSVSWYQQTPGQGLQFLFEYFSETQRNKGNFPGRFSGRQFSNSRSEMNVSTLELGDSALYLCASSLSFGQTSYNEQFFGPGTRLTVL.

The rearrangement links TRBV28 to TRBJ1-5; TRBD1 aligns across 7 bases. Germline CDR1 and CDR2: MDHEN and SYDVKM. Trimming took 7 bases from V and 3 from J; bases not matched to a gene: 9. The CDR3 totals 15 residues. The CDR3 loop is CASKSSDRVNQPQHF. CDR3 nucleotide sequence: TGTGCCAGCAAGTCCAGCGACAGGGTCAATCAGCCCCAGCATTTT.

For the CDR3, the DNA is TGTGCCACCAGCAGAGATCACAGCAGGAATCAGCCCCAGCATTTT. Its translation is CATSRDHSRNQPQHF. This chain connects TRBV15 to TRBJ1-5; D remains ambiguous. The CDR3 loop spans 15 amino acids. Between the trimmed V and J ends, which lost 0 bases and 4 bases, there was a span of 10 bases. CDR1 and CDR2 from the germline V gene are LNHNV and YYDKDF (reference sequence).

This chain connects TRBV7-9 to TRBJ1-5; D possibly corresponds to TRBD1 (5 bases). Germline lookup yields CDR1 SEHNR and CDR2 FQNEAQ (reference sequence). The V and J ends lost 7 bases and 4 bases respectively, with 14 bases between them. The CDR3 runs to 14 residues. The CDR3 is CASKEGGENQPQHF. DNA for the CDR3: TGTGCCAGCAAAGAAGGAGGGGAGAATCAGCCCCAGCATTTT.

The genes are TRBV2 and TRBJ2-3; 10 nucleotides match TRBD2. This CDR3 is built from 14 residues. The germline V gene encodes CDR1 SNHLY and CDR2 FYNNEI. Trimming took 5 bases from V and 4 from J; bases not matched to a gene: 3. CDR3 loop: CASSLAGVSDTQYF. CDR3 nucleotide sequence: TGTGCCAGCAGTCTAGCGGGAGTCTCAGATACGCAGTATTTT.

The V gene is TRBV5-1, the J gene TRBJ2-7; 14 positions agree with TRBD2. There are 15 residues in the CDR3. After removal of 4 bases from V and 7 bases from J, the junction contained 7 bases not matched to a gene. Germline V gene data show CDR1 as SGHRS and CDR2 as YFSETQ. The CDR3, as DNA: TGCGCCAGCAGCCGGACTAGCGGGAGGCTGCGGGAGCAGTACTTC. Translated: CASSRTSGRLREQYF.